The entry below gives a single T cell receptor (beta chain) sequence along with its context. Its target is not known. Semi-nested PCR with Nested Universal Primer A followed constant-region reverse priming of full-length variable regions. A single record per CDR3 protein comes from TCRdb applying MiXCR to the 5' RACE reads. Of roughly 40,000 distinct CDR3 sequences listed, approximately 20% are singletons. Study-wide findings and caveats: Tumor Treg TCRs overlapped most with tumor naive CD4+ cells.

V was pared by 2 bases and J by 2 bases, with 11 bases between. This CDR3 region has 14 residues. CDR1 and CDR2 from the germline V gene are DFQATT and SNEGSKA (reference sequence). Naive CD4+ T cells were purified with Tregs depleted by CD25. The chain is built from TRBV20-1 and TRBJ2-3, with D unresolved. The sample consisted of naive CD4+ T cells sorted from a lymph node. Subset in this sample: naive CD4+ T cells, CD4+CD45RA+CD25-. This sequence was found in a female donor with breast cancer. The CDR3 spells CSARNGFNTDTQYF. In DNA, the CDR3 is TGCAGTGCTAGAAACGGGTTCAACACAGATACGCAGTATTTT.